This T cell receptor beta chain originates from a study of cytomegalovirus exposure and HLA in healthy donors. The study, taken as a whole, reports: Earlier analysis yielded a pattern in which most TCR beta V segments were productive about 90% or about 30% of the time.

On this clone itself: Its specificity is unknown.

The V end lost 0 bases, the J end lost 3 bases, and 13 bases lay between the germline ends. The CDR3 has 16 amino acids. Germline V CDR1 and CDR2: SGHVS, FQNEAQ. Primers: 60 Vbeta forward and 13 Jbeta reverse. TCRdb's copy holds only in-frame clones and misses some; the assay was immunoSEQ multiplex PCR. The sample lists under 95,000 clones, roughly 75% occurring once. The chain joins TRBV7-8 to TRBJ2-3; perhaps TRBD2 as D (5 bases). The receptor's source is a male donor in good health and CMV-seronegative. Material for sequencing was PBMCs. The DNA for the CDR3 is TGTGCCAGCAGCTTAGCGTACGGGATCGGAACAGATACGCAGTATTTT. Its protein is CASSLAYGIGTDTQYF.